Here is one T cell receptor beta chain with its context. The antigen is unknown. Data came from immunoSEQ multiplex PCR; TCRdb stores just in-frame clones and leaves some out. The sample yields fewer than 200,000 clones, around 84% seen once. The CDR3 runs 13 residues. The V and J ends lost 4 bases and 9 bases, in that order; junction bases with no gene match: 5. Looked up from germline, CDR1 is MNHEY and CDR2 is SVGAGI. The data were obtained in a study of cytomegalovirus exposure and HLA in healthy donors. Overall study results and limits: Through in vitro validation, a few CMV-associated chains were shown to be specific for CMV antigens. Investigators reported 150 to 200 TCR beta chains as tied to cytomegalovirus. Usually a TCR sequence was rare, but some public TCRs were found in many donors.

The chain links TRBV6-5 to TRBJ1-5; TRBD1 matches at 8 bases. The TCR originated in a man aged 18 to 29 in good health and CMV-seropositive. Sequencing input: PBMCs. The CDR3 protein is CASSWGDRSPQHF. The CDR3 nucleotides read TGTGCCAGCAGTTGGGGGGACAGGTCGCCCCAGCATTTT.